This T cell receptor beta chain is from a study of blood T cell repertoires in COVID-19 (dated by TCRdb to 2018 to 2020). Regarding the complete study: Samples from collaborators originated in the United States, Italy and Spain and spanned both the acute and convalescent phases of COVID-19. Samples were obtained from the ongoing ImmuneRACE study (first 160 participants) and from about 1,300 subjects provided by 6 global collaborators. Nearly every sample came with metadata listing a de-identified subject ID, COVID-19 status, age in years and sex. The prospective study material was composed of cDNA or gDNA derived from T cells, B-cell-depleted T cells, or PBMCs. Deeply sampled blood TCRbeta repertoires from subjects exposed to, actively infected with, or recovered from COVID-19 were included in the dataset. The repertoires were released in a freely available public database intended as a resource for research on the immune response to SARS-CoV-2. HLA class I and class II types, where available, came from metadata supplied by the sample provider rather than from assay-based typing.

Enrolling through a virtual design, the prospective study's participants ranged in age from roughly 18 to 89 years and lived across some 22 United States geographic areas. Cohort assignment in the prospective study relied on participant-reported clinical history from a screening survey and a study questionnaire. In the prospective study, mobile phlebotomists collected whole blood, serum and a nasopharyngeal or oropharyngeal swab from each participant. Over a 2-month period, participants in the prospective study had the option of providing additional blood draws and questionnaires. Before DNA extraction, blood samples from the prospective study were shipped at room temperature or frozen. V is trimmed back by 3 bases and J by 5 bases, and the junction contains 6 bases that no gene match accounts for. The CDR3 holds 16 amino acids from the cysteine to the phenylalanine. Only the CDR3 portion is preserved as DNA: 48 bases, with reading frame beginning at the first base. The CDR1 and CDR2 encoded by the germline V gene are KGHDR and SFDVKD.

Notes on this clone: This receptor's antigen is unknown. No base-level quality is on record; no much larger clone is a single base apart.

The immunoSEQ Assay, a bias-controlled multiplex PCR, was used to amplify TCRbeta CDR3 regions from genomic DNA. On the authors' methods: Within the assay, amplification of reference gene primers was used to estimate how many nucleated cells each sample contained. To quantify the absolute abundance of each unique TCRbeta CDR3 rearrangement, sequence reads were collapsed and filtered. For each sample, productive Simpson clonality was calculated as the square root of Simpson's diversity index over productive rearrangements. TCRdb retrieved this table from immuneACCESS and kept in-frame rearrangements only. Not all clones are present; in checked studies, unresolved V genes account for under half, and no reason is known for the remainder. D and trimming were read from the DNA, whereas the V and J calls and clone size are those reported in that table. The sample has about 180,000 clones on record, more than 85% of them singletons. Of the sample, 1% to 1.5% is held by the ten largest clones.

Study-wide findings and limitations: How much clinical and demographic metadata was included differed by source and by participant, and the metadata was provided uncurated.

The chain employs TRBV24-1 and TRBJ2-1, with 10 bases aligning to TRBD1. Sequencing was done on a sample of PBMCs or T cells enriched from blood (not recorded which). The TCR was taken from a human donor with acute COVID-19. The donor label of this sample is uncertain. This receptor has the CDR3 CATSDPGTGENNEQFF. In nucleotides, the sequence is TGTGCCACCAGTGATCCCGGGACAGGGGAGAACAATGAGCAGTTCTTC.